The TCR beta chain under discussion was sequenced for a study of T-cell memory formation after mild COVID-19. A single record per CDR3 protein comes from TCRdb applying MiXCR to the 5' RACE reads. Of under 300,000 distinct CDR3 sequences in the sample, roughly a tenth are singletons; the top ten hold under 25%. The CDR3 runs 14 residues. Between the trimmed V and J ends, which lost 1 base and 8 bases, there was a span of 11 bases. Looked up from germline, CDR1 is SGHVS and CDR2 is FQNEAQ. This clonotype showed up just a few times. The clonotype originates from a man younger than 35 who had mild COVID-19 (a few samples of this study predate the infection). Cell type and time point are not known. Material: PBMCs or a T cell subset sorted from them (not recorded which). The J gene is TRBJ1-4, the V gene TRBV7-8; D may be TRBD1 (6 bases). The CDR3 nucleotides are TGTGCCAGCAGCTTAGTTACAGGGCCGGAAAAACTGTTTTTT. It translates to CASSLVTGPEKLFF.